This T cell receptor (beta chain) was recovered during a study of blood T cells in healthy people across ages. Study results and caveats: Unsorted PBMCs prevented conclusive naive versus antigen-experienced comparison.

PBMCs numbering at least 7 million were isolated per sample. The CDR3 covers 15 residues. V shed 5 bases, J shed 2 bases, and the junction held 3 bases outside the gene matches. Notes on this clonotype: What it recognizes is unknown.

The second PCR ran about 6 to 12 cycles with a sample-barcoded 5' primer and J-beta primers. With 12 random nucleotides, a template-switch adaptor tagged each individual cDNA molecule. TCRdb reanalysed the 5' RACE reads using MiXCR and keeps one entry per CDR3 protein. The table lists approximately 800,000 distinct CDR3 sequences, 56% of them singletons, with roughly 24% in the top ten. The receptor was isolated from a man aged 35 to 55 in good health. The chain combines TRBV12-3 or TRBV12-4 with TRBJ2-2; 9 positions agree with TRBD1. The sample comprised blood. CDR3 bases: TGTGCCAGCAGTGGACAGGGGCTTAACACCGGGGAGCTGTTTTTT. It translates to CASSGQGLNTGELFF.